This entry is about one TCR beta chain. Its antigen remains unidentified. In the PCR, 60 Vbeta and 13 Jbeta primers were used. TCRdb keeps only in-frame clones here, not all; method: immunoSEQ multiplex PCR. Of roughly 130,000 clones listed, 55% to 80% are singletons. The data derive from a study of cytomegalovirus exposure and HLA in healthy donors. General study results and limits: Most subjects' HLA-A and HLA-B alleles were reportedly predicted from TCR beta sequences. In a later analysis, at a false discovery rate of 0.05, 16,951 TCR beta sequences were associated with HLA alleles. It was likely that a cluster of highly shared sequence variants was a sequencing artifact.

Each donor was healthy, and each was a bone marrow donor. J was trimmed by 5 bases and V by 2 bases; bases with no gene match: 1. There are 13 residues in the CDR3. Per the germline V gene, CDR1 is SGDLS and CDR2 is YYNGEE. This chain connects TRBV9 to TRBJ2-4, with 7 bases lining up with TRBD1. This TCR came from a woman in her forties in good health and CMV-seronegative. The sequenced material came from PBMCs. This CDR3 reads CASSVGTENIQYF. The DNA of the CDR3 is TGTGCCAGCAGCGTGGGGACAGAAAACATTCAGTACTTC.